These T cell receptor beta chains were read from a single sample in a study of blood T cell repertoires in COVID-19. Only in-frame clones appear in the TCRdb table, and some are missing; sequencing was by immunoSEQ multiplex PCR. The sample gives approximately 180,000 clones, 85% of which show up once; over 15% is in the top ten. Sequenced material: peripheral blood. The receptors stem from a person aged 65 to 85 with COVID-19, enrolled during active disease. Both conserved end residues are part of each CDR3. The D gene is left open where the match is weak. Size is omitted from some rows. Given values are once, few, many or a class for expanded clones.

-	-	TRBJ2-7	TRBV4-1	TGCGCCAGCAGCCAAGGAGGGCCGGGCTCCTACGAGCAGTACTTC	CASSQGGPGSYEQYF
-	-	TRBJ2-5	TRBV28	TGTGCCAGCAGTCCCGCCGGGACACAAGAGACCCAGTACTTC	CASSPAGTQETQYF
-	TRBD2	TRBJ2-5	TRBV7-2	TGTGCCAGCAGCTTAGCTGGCGGCGGGGGACAAGAGACCCAGTACTTC	CASSLAGGGGQETQYF
-	TRBD2	TRBJ2-7	TRBV4-2	TGTGCCAGCAGCCCCGGGGGGAGCTCCTACGAGCAGTACTTC	CASSPGGSSYEQYF
-	-	TRBJ2-3	TRBV6-5	TGTGCCAGCAGTTTTTCTTCCTACCAACAGGGAGATACGCAGTATTTT	CASSFSSYQQGDTQYF
-	TRBD1	TRBJ2-7	TRBV5-4	TGTGCCAGCAGACAAGACAGGGGGATAGGATGGGAGCAGTACTTC	CASRQDRGIGWEQYF
-	-	TRBJ2-7	TRBV7-9	TGTGCCAGCAGCTTAGCGGGCCGAACCTACGAGCAGTACTTC	CASSLAGRTYEQYF
-	TRBD2	TRBJ2-1	TRBV28	TGTGCCAGTTTAAGTGGCGGGAGTATCTCTGAGCAGTTCTTC	CASLSGGSISEQFF
-	TRBD1	TRBJ2-7	TRBV10-3	TGTGCCATCAGTAGACAGGGTGATTCCTACGAGCAGTACTTC	CAISRQGDSYEQYF
-	TRBD2	TRBJ2-2	TRBV19	TGTGCCAGTAACACCAACCCGCTAGCGGTCGGGGAGCTGTTTTTT	CASNTNPLAVGELFF
-	-	TRBJ2-7	TRBV9	TGTGCCAGCAGCGTAGCTCAGGGGCTCGAGCAGTACTTC	CASSVAQGLEQYF
-	TRBD2	TRBJ2-1	TRBV3-1/TRBV3-2	TGTGCCAGCGGCACCTATTCGGGGGGGGCATCCTACAATGAGCAGTTCTTC	CASGTYSGGASYNEQFF
-	-	TRBJ2-7	TRBV9	TGTGCCAGCAGCGTGTTGGGCGGAGGCTACGAGCAGTACTTC	CASSVLGGGYEQYF
-	-	TRBJ2-2	TRBV2	TGTGCCAGCAGGGGAGTGTTCGGGGAGCTGTTTTTT	CASRGVFGELFF
-	TRBD1	TRBJ2-1	TRBV5-4	TGTGCCAGCTCTCCGGTGGGGGACAGGGCCGTTGAGCAGTTCTTC	CASSPVGDRAVEQFF
-	-	TRBJ2-7	TRBV6-2/TRBV6-3	TGTGCCAGCAGTTACCTAATAGGGGGAACCTACGAGCAGTACTTC	CASSYLIGGTYEQYF
few	TRBD1	TRBJ2-7	TRBV5-1	TGCGCCAGCAGCTTCCATCGGGACAGGGGGATGAGCGAGCAGTACTTC	CASSFHRDRGMSEQYF
-	TRBD1	TRBJ1-1	TRBV28	TGTGCCAGCAGTTTAAGGGGGCAGGGATCGAACACTGAAGCTTTCTTT	CASSLRGQGSNTEAFF
few	-	TRBJ1-5	TRBV27	TGTGCCAGCAGTTTGGGCCGAGCGGGCAATCAGCCCCAGCATTTT	CASSLGRAGNQPQHF
-	TRBD1	TRBJ2-7	TRBV19	TGTGCCAGTAGTGGTGACAGGACAGGAGCTTGGAAGGAGCAGTACTTC	CASSGDRTGAWKEQYF
once	-	TRBJ2-7	TRBV9	TGTGCCAGCAGCGTGGGGGACACATCCTACGAGCAGTACTTC	CASSVGDTSYEQYF
-	-	TRBJ1-4	TRBV28	TGTGCCAGCAAAACGGGGGGTTCTAATGAAAAACTGTTTTTT	CASKTGGSNEKLFF
-	-	TRBJ2-1	TRBV15	TGTGCCACCAGCAGAGATAAAGGGGCAACGGGTCATGAGCAGTTCTTC	CATSRDKGATGHEQFF
-	TRBD1	TRBJ2-1	TRBV28	TGTGCCAGCAGTACGGGACAGAGAAACAATGAGCAGTTCTTC	CASSTGQRNNEQFF
-	-	TRBJ2-2	TRBV18	TGTGCCAGCTTCACCGGGGACACCGGGGAGCTGTTTTTT	CASFTGDTGELFF
-	TRBD2	TRBJ2-1	TRBV5-1	TGCGCCAGCAGCTTCGAGATACTAGCGGACAATTACAATGAGCAGTTCTTC	CASSFEILADNYNEQFF
-	-	TRBJ2-5	TRBV30	TGTGCCTGGAGTTTAATACGGGCGGGATCCAGGGAGACCCAGTACTTC	CAWSLIRAGSRETQYF
-	TRBD1	TRBJ2-1	TRBV19	TGTGCCAGTGGCCGGGACAGGGACAACTACAATGAGCAGTTCTTC	CASGRDRDNYNEQFF
-	TRBD2	TRBJ2-2	TRBV10-3	TGTGCCATCAGTGGGACTAGCGGGGGCACCGGGGAGCTGTTTTTT	CAISGTSGGTGELFF
-	-	TRBJ1-5	TRBV19	TGTGCCAGTAGTCCCCCCAGGGGTAGCAATCAGCCCCAGCATTTT	CASSPPRGSNQPQHF
-	-	TRBJ1-1	TRBV12-5	TGTGCTAGTGGTTTGGGACGGAGGGGAGCTTTCTTT	CASGLGRRGAFF
-	TRBD2	TRBJ2-1	TRBV9	TGTGCCAGCAGCGTAGGCAGTGGGGGGAGGGTCTACAATGAGCAGTTCTTC	CASSVGSGGRVYNEQFF
-	TRBD1	TRBJ1-1	TRBV27	TGTGCCAGCAGTCGGACAGGGGGTTACACTGAAGCTTTCTTT	CASSRTGGYTEAFF
-	-	TRBJ1-2	TRBV7-2	TGTGCCAGCAGACCCGACTTCGGGGGGGTCCCCTATGGCTACACCTTC	CASRPDFGGVPYGYTF
-	TRBD1	TRBJ2-1	TRBV2	TGTGCCAGCATCCTGGACAGGGGGGTAAATGAGCAGTTCTTC	CASILDRGVNEQFF
-	-	TRBJ2-2	TRBV7-8	TGTGCCAGCAGCTGGGGTACAGGGAACACCGGGGAGCTGTTTTTT	CASSWGTGNTGELFF
-	TRBD2	TRBJ2-3	TRBV19	TGTGCCAGTACCACGGGGGGGCCTAGCACAGATACGCAGTATTTT	CASTTGGPSTDTQYF
-	TRBD2	TRBJ2-5	TRBV7-2	TGTGCCAGCAGTTTAGCGGGAGGGGAGACCCAGTACTTC	CASSLAGGETQYF
-	TRBD1	TRBJ1-2	TRBV5-6	TGTGCCAGCAGCTTGAGGTTAAGTGGGACAGGTTTCTATGGCTACACCTTC	CASSLRLSGTGFYGYTF
-	TRBD1	TRBJ2-7	TRBV5-1	TGCGCCAGCAGCTTCACAGGGGGCTCCTACGAGCAGTACTTC	CASSFTGGSYEQYF